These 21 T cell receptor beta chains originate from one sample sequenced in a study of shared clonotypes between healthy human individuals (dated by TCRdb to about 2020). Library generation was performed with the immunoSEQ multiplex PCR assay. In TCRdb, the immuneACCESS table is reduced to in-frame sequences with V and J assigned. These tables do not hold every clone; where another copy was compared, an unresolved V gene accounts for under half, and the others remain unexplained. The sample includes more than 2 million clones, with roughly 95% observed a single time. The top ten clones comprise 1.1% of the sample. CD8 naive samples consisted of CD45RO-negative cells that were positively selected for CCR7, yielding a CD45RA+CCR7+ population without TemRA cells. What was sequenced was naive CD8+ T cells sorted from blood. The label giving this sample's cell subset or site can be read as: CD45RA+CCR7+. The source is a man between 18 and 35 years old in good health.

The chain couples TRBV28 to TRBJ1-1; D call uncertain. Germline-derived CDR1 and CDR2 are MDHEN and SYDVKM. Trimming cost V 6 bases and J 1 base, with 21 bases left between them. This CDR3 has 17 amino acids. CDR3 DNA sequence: TGTGCCAGCAGCCTCAGGAGCACCTTAATCTGGAACACTGAAGCTTTCTTT. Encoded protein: CASSLRSTLIWNTEAFF.

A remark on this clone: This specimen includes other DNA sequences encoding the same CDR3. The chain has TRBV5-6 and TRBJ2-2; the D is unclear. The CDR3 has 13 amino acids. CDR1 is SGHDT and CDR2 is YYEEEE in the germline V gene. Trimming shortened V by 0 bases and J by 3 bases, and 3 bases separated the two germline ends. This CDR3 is CASSLGDTGELFF. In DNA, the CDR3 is TGTGCCAGCAGCTTGGGGGACACCGGGGAGCTGTTTTTT.

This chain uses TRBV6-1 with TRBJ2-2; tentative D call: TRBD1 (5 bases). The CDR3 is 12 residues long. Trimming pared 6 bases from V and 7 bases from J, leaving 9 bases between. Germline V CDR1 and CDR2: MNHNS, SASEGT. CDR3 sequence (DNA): TGTGCCAGCAGCCAGGGTTTCGGGGAGCTGTTTTTT. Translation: CASSQGFGELFF.

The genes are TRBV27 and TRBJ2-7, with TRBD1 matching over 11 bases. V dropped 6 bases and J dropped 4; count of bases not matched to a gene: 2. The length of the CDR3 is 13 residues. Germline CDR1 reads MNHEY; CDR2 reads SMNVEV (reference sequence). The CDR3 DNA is TGTGCCAGCAGAGGGACAGGGGGGTACGAGCAGTACTTC. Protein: CASRGTGGYEQYF.

CDR3 DNA sequence: TGTGCCAGCAGCCCCCTGGAGGGGGCCCTCGATGGCTACACCTTC. Translation: CASSPLEGALDGYTF. The chain is built from TRBV9 and TRBJ1-2, with 7 bases lining up with TRBD1. In germline, CDR1 is SGDLS, CDR2 YYNGEE. V shed 4 bases, J shed 6 bases, and the junction held 12 bases outside the gene matches. The length of the CDR3 is 15 residues.

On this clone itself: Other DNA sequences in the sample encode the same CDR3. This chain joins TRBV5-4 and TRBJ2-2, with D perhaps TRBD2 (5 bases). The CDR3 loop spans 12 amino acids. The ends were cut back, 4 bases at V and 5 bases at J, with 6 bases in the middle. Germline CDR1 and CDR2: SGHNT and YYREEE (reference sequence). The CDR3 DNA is TGTGCCAGCAGCCGGGGAACCGGGGAGCTGTTTTTT. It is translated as CASSRGTGELFF.

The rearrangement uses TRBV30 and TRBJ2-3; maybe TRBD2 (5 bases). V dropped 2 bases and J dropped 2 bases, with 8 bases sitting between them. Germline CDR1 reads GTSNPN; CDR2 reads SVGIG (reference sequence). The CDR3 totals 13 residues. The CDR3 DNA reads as TGTGCCTGGAGTCAAGCGGACACAGATACGCAGTATTTT. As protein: CAWSQADTDTQYF.

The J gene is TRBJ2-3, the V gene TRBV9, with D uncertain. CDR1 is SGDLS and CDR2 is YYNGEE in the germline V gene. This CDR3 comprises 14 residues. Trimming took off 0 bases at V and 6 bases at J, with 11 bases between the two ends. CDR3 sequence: CASSVEASWDTQYF. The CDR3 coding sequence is TGTGCCAGCAGCGTAGAGGCCAGCTGGGATACGCAGTATTTT.

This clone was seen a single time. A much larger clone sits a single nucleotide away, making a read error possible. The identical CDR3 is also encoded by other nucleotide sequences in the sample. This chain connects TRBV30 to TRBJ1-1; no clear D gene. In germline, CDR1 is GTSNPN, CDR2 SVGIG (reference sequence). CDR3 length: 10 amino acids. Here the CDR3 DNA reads TGTGCCTGGAGTCGAACTGAGGCTTTCTTT. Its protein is CAWSRTEAFF.

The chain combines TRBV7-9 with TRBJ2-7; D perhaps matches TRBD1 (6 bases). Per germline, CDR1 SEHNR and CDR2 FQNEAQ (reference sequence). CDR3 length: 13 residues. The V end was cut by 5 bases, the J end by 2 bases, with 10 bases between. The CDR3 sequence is CASSLRGTYEQYF. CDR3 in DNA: TGTGCCAGCAGCCTCAGGGGTACCTACGAGCAGTACTTC.

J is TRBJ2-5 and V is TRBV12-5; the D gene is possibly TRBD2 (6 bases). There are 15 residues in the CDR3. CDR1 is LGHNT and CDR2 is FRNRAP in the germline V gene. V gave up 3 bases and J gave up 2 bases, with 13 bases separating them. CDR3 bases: TGTGCTAGTGGTTTTTGGTCCGGGGGACAAGAGACCCAGTACTTC. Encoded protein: CASGFWSGGQETQYF. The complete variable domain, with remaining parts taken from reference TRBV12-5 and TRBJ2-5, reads DARVTQTPRHKVTEMGQEVTMRCQPILGHNTVFWYRQTMMQGLELLAYFRNRAPLDDSGMPKDRFSAEMPDATLATLKIQPSEPRDSAVYFCASGFWSGGQETQYFGPGTRLLVL.

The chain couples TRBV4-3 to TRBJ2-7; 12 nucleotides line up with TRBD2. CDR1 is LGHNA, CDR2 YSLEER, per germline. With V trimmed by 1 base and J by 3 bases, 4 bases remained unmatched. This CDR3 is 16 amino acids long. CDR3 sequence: CASSQGLAGEGYEQYF. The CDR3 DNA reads TGCGCCAGCAGCCAAGGACTAGCGGGAGAAGGCTACGAGCAGTACTTC.

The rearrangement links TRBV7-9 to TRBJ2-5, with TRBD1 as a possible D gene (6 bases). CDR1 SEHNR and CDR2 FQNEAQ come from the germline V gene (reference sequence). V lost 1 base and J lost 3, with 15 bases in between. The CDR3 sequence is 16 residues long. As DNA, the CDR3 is TGTGCCAGCAGCTTAGATTTTGGGGGCTGGGAAGAGACCCAGTACTTC. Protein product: CASSLDFGGWEETQYF.

This CDR3 is CASSQGPDRGTGELFF. The CDR3 DNA is TGCGCCAGCAGCCAAGGTCCAGACAGGGGAACCGGGGAGCTGTTTTTT. This chain connects TRBV4-1 to TRBJ2-2; 8 bases are shared with TRBD1. Trimming removed 1 base from V and 5 bases from J; junction bases left unmatched: 6. The CDR3 extends over 16 amino acids. Germline assignment: CDR1 MGHRA and CDR2 YSYEKL.

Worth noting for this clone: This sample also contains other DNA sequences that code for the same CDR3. CDR3 loop: CASSFSGHEQFF. In DNA form, the CDR3 reads TGTGCCAGCAGTTTTTCCGGCCATGAGCAGTTCTTC. The V gene is TRBV27, the J gene TRBJ2-1; D call uncertain. Trimming took off 3 bases at V and 8 bases at J, with 8 bases between the two ends. CDR3 size: 12 residues. Looked up from germline, CDR1 is MNHEY and CDR2 is SMNVEV (reference sequence).

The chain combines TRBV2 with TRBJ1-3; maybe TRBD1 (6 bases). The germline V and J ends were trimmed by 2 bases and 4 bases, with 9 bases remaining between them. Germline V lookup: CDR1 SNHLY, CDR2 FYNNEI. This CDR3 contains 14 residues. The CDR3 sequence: CASSERGEGNTIYF. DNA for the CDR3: TGTGCCAGCAGTGAAAGGGGGGAGGGAAACACCATATATTTT.

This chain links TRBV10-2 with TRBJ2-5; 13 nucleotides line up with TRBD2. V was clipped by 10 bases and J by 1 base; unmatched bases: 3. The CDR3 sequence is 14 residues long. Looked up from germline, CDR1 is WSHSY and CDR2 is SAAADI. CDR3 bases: TGCGCCACGGGACTAGCGGGGCCCCAAGAGACCCAGTACTTC. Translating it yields CATGLAGPQETQYF.

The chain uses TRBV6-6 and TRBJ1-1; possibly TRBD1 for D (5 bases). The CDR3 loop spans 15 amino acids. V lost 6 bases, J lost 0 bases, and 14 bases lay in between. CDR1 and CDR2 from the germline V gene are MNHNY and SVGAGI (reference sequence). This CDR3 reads CASRDGQDLNTEAFF. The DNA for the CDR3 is TGTGCCAGCAGAGACGGACAAGATTTGAACACTGAAGCTTTCTTT.

The CDR3 loop is CASSQVIPGNTIYF. The CDR3 coding sequence is TGCGCCAGCAGCCAAGTTATCCCTGGAAACACCATATATTTT. J is TRBJ1-3 and V is TRBV4-3, with no clear D. The V gene's germline CDR1 is LGHNA and CDR2 YSLEER. V was trimmed by 1 base and J by 2 bases, leaving 6 bases between them. CDR3 length equals 14 residues.

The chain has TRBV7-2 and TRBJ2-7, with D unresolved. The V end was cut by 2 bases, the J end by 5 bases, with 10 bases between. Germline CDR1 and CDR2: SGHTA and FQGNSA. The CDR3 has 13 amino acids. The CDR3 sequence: CASSLFPRDEQYF. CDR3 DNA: TGTGCCAGCAGCTTATTCCCCCGCGACGAGCAGTACTTC.

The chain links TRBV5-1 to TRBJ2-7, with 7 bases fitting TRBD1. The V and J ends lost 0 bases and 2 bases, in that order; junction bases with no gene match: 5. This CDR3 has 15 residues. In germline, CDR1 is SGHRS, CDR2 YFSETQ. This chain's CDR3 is CASSLGQGTTYEQYF. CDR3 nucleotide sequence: TGCGCCAGCAGCTTGGGACAGGGTACCACCTACGAGCAGTACTTC.